The 5 T cell receptor beta chains listed next were all sequenced from one sample in a study of cytomegalovirus exposure and HLA in healthy donors (dated by TCRdb to about 2017). The method behind the library was the immunoSEQ multiplex PCR assay. The multiplex PCR relied on a mix of 60 forward primers for TCR Vbeta segments and 13 reverse primers for TCR Jbeta segments. The immuneACCESS repertoire file appears here via TCRdb, limited to in-frame rearrangements. These files lack a portion of the clones; in checked studies, under half of the deficit traces to unresolved V genes, and the cause of the others is not known. The table for this sample records just over 200,000 clones. The ten largest clones represent around 1.1% of the sample. Sequencing input: PBMCs. Receptors were obtained from a girl aged 2 to 10 in good health and CMV-seropositive.

The chain uses TRBV6-6 and TRBJ2-1; the match to TRBD2 covers 9 bases. This CDR3 is built from 15 residues. V shed 5 bases and J 7 bases; nucleotides not matched to a gene: 9. Germline lookup yields CDR1 MNHNY and CDR2 SVGAGI (reference sequence). Written as DNA, the CDR3 is TGTGCCAGCAGTCGGTCGGGCGGGAGGGGTAATGAGCAGTTCTTC. As protein: CASSRSGGRGNEQFF.

This chain joins TRBV28 and TRBJ1-1, with D hard to call. CDR3 length equals 15 residues. Germline CDR1 is MDHEN and CDR2 is SYDVKM. The V end was cut by 7 bases, the J end by 7 bases, with 22 bases between. In nucleotides, the CDR3 is TGTGCCAGCACCCTGGGGTTTTCGGGGAACGTTGAAGCTTTCTTT. Translation gives CASTLGFSGNVEAFF.

The V and J genes are TRBV29-1 and TRBJ1-2; 7 bases are a match to TRBD1. This CDR3 has 15 amino acids. The germline V gene has CDR1 SQVTM and CDR2 ANQGSEA. Trimming cost V 4 bases and J 4 bases; bases outside gene matches: 12. The CDR3, as DNA: TGCAGCGTTGCCAGGCCGACAGGGAAGGGCTATGGCTACACCTTC. Residues: CSVARPTGKGYGYTF.

The rearrangement joins TRBV7-6 to TRBJ2-2; TRBD1 matches 7 bases. The germline gives CDR1 SGHVS, CDR2 FNYEAQ. The CDR3 consists of 15 residues. V was pared by 2 bases and J by 3 bases, with 3 bases of the junction left unmatched. The CDR3 is CASSLSQGDTGELFF. The CDR3 DNA sequence: TGTGCCAGCAGCTTATCCCAGGGGGACACCGGGGAGCTGTTTTTT.

The chain uses TRBV5-5 and TRBJ1-2, with TRBD1 matching 7 bases. V was pared by 0 bases and J by 4 bases, with 9 bases of the junction left unmatched. The CDR3 totals 16 residues. The germline V gene has CDR1 SGHKS and CDR2 YYEKEE (reference sequence). The CDR3 sequence is CASSLAVGGWGYGYTF. CDR3 in DNA: TGTGCCAGCAGCTTGGCTGTAGGGGGCTGGGGCTATGGCTACACCTTC.